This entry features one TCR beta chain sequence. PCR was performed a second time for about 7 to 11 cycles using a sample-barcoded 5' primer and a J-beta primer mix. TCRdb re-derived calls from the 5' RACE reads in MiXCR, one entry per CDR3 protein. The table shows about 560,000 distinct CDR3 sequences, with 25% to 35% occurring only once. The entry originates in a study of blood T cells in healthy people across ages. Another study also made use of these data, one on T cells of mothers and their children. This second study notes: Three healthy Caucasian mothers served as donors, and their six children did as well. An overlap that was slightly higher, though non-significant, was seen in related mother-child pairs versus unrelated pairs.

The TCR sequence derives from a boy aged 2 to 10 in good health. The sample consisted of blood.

The CDR3 protein is CASSSRTGDSWYGYTF. CDR3 nucleotides: TGTGCCAGCAGCTCCCGGACAGGCGACTCATGGTATGGCTACACCTTC. The chain employs TRBV5-4 and TRBJ1-2; TRBD1 matches at 7 bases. The length of the CDR3 is 16 residues. The V segment lost 3 bases and the J segment 5 bases; nucleotides outside the gene matches: 13. Germline CDR1 and CDR2: SGHNT and YYREEE (reference sequence).